This T cell receptor (beta chain) came from a study of T cell responses to AZD1222 COVID-19 vaccine. This CDR3 is 13 amino acids long. V lost 4 bases, J lost 4 bases, and 10 bases lay in between. The germline V gene has CDR1 MNHEY and CDR2 SMNVEV (reference sequence). Only in-frame clones appear in the TCRdb table, and some are missing; sequencing was by immunoSEQ multiplex PCR. This sample has 95,000 to 150,000 clones, with around 89% found just once. The source is an adult in good health. V and J are TRBV27 and TRBJ1-2, with D possibly TRBD1 on 5 matching bases. This sample comprised peripheral blood, obtained on day 0 of AZD1222 vaccination. The chain's CDR3 is CASSSSGFYGYTF. Here the CDR3 DNA reads TGTGCCAGCAGTTCATCAGGGTTCTATGGCTACACCTTC.